This TCR beta chain was sequenced in a study of patients and donors after allogeneic stem cell transplantation. This clonotype turned up a few times. MiXCR was run by TCRdb on the RT-PCR reads, yielding one entry per CDR3 protein. The sample contains some 230,000 distinct CDR3 sequences, roughly 15% of which appear only once. CDR3 size: 14 residues. Germline loops: CDR1 SEHNR, CDR2 FQNEAQ (reference sequence). Trimming left V 5 bases short and J 1 base short, with 9 bases between. This TCR came from a human donor who was either an allogeneic HSCT recipient or a stem cell or donor lymphocyte infusion donor (not recorded which). It is not recorded whose cells these are; they may come from a transplant donor. Material: blood, either unsorted or a sorted T cell fraction (not recorded which). The chain uses TRBV7-9 and TRBJ2-1; the D is unclear. The CDR3 region is CASSATESYNEQFF. DNA for the CDR3: TGTGCCAGCAGCGCGACGGAATCCTACAATGAGCAGTTCTTC.